This TCR beta chain is from a study of shared clonotypes between healthy human individuals. It was roughly 200 ng DNA, approximately 28,000 T cell genomes, that sorted-subset replicate PCRs used. Here immunoSEQ multiplex PCR was the method, and the copy in TCRdb shows in-frame clones only, minus some. In the table there are approximately 100,000 clones, around 64% of which are singletons. Germline V lookup: CDR1 SGHTS, CDR2 YDEGEE. The CDR3 runs to 14 residues. With 0 bases clipped from V and 6 bases from J, the junction kept 3 bases outside the gene matches. This clone was counted at least ten times.

The rearrangement links TRBV5-8 to TRBJ2-1; 7 positions match TRBD2. This receptor was taken from a woman aged 25 to 45 in good health. Sequencing was carried out using memory CD8+ T cells sorted from blood. Noted subset: CD45RO+ cells pooled with CCR7-negative TemRA cells. CDR3 region: CASSLGLATNEQFF. CDR3 DNA: TGTGCCAGCAGCTTGGGACTAGCAACCAATGAGCAGTTCTTC.